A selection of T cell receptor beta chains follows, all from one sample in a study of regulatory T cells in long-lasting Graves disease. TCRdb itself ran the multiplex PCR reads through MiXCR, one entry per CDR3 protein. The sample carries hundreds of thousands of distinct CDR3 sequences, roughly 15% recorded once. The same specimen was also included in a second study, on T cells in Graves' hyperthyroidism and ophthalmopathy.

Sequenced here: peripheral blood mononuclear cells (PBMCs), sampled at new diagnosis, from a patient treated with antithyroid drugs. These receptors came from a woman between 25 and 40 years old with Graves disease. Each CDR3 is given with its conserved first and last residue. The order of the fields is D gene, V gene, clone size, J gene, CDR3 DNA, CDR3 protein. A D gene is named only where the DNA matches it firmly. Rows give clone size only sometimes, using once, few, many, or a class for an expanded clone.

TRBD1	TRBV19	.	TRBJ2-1	TGTGCCAGTAGTACCCGCGCACTATACAGGGGGAATGAGCAGTTCTTC	CASSTRALYRGNEQFF
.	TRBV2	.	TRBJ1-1	TGTGCCAGTACCGGGACCATGAACACTGAAGCTTCCTTT	CASTGTMNTEASF
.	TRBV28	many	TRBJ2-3	TGTGCCAGCAGTTTATTTTTTGGGGCAGATACGCAGTATTTT	CASSLFFGADTQYF
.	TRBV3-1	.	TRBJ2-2	TGTGCCAGCAGCCAAGAACCCCACCTAGCTGGGACCACCGGGGAGCTGTTTTTT	CASSQEPHLAGTTGELFF
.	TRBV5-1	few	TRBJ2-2	TGCGCCACCATGGGGACCGTCGCCGGGGAGCTGTTTTTT	CATMGTVAGELFF
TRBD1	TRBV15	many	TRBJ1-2	TGTGCCACCAGCATAGGACGGGACAGGGGATATGGCTACACCTTC	CATSIGRDRGYGYTF
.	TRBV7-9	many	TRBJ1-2	TGTGCCAGCAGCGGACGGTCTAACTATGGCTACACCTTC	CASSGRSNYGYTF
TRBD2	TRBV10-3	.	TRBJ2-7	TGTGCCATCAGTGAGCGGGAGGGCCCCTACGAACAGTACTTC	CAISEREGPYEQYF
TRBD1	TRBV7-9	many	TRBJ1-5	TGTGCCAGCAGTTCGACAGGGACTAATCAGCCCCAGCATTTT	CASSSTGTNQPQHF
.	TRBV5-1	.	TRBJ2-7	TGCGCCAGCAGCTTGCAGGGACACGAGCAGTACTTC	CASSLQGHEQYF
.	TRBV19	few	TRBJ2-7	TGTGCCAGTACTACACTAGAGGGCGAGCAGTACTTC	CASTTLEGEQYF
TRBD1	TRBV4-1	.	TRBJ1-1	TGCGCCAGCAGCCAGACCCGGGACAGGAACACTGAAGCTTTCTTT	CASSQTRDRNTEAFF
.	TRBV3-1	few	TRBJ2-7	TGTGCCAGCAGCCAAACCGGGACATCCTACGAGCAGTACTTC	CASSQTGTSYEQYF
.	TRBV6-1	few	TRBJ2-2	TGTGCCAGCAAGGGCGGGTATGCGCCCGACACCGGGGAGCTGTTTTTT	CASKGGYAPDTGELFF
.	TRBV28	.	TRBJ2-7	TGTGCCAGCAGTTTGGCGACTAGTACTTCCGAGCAGTACTTC	CASSLATSTSEQYF
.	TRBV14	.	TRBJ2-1	TGTGCCAGCAGCCGCTACGGGACCAATTATGCTGAGCAGTTCTTC	CASSRYGTNYAEQFF
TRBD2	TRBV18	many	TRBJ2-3	TGTGCCAGCTCCCGAACTAGCGGAGGGAGCACAGATACGCAGTATTTT	CASSRTSGGSTDTQYF
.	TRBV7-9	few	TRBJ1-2	TGTGCCAGCAGCCACTTGGGGGGAGGAGGCTACACCTTC	CASSHLGGGGYTF
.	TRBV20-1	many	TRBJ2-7	TGCAGTGCTAGAGCGGTCAGCGAGCAGTACTTC	CSARAVSEQYF
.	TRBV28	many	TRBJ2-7	TGTGCCGGGGGGGCGACCTACGAGCAGTACTTC	CAGGATYEQYF
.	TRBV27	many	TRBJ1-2	TGTGCCAGCAGACTTGACGCGATGGGAGCGAGTAGCTATGGCTACACCTTC	CASRLDAMGASSYGYTF
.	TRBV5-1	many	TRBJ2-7	TGCGCCAGCACCCTAACCGGGAGAGGCGAGCAGTACTTC	CASTLTGRGEQYF
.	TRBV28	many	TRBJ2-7	TGTGCCAGCAGTCATCAGTACTTCAGCTCCTACGAGCAGTACTTC	CASSHQYFSSYEQYF
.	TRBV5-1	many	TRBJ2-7	TGCGCCAGCAGCACAGAAGAAGGGGGCGAGCAGTACTTC	CASSTEEGGEQYF
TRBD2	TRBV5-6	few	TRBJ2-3	TGTGCCAGCAGCCACGGGAGGCAGGGAAGGACAGATACGCAGTATTTT	CASSHGRQGRTDTQYF
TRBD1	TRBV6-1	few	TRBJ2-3	TGTGCCAGCAGGGCTAACAGGGGAACAGATACGCAGTATTTT	CASRANRGTDTQYF
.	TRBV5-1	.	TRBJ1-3	TGCGCCAGCAGCGAGACAGTAATCTCTGGAAACACCATATATTTT	CASSETVISGNTIYF
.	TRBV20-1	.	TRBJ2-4	TGCAGTGTTAACTTCAGGGTAGGGTCCTTACTAGCCAAAAACATTCAGTACTTC	CSVNFRVGSLLAKNIQYF
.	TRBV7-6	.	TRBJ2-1	TGTGCCAGCAGCTTAGGACCCCCGGGCGAGCAGTTCTTC	CASSLGPPGEQFF
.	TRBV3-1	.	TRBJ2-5	TGTGCCAGCAGCCATTCATCGCGGGAGACCCAGTACTTC	CASSHSSRETQYF
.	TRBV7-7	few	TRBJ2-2	TGTGCTAGCAGCTTGGAGATCACCGGGGAGCTGTTTTTT	CASSLEITGELFF
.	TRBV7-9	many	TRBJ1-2	TGTGCCAGCAGCTTAGACAGGGACTATGGCTACACCTTC	CASSLDRDYGYTF
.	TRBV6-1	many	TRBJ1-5	TGTGCCAGCAGTGAAGGTGTAGGGAATCAGCCCCAGCATTTT	CASSEGVGNQPQHF
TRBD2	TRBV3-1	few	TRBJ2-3	TGTGCCAGCAGCCAAGAGGCCACTAGCGTCCCTACAGATACGCAGTATTTT	CASSQEATSVPTDTQYF
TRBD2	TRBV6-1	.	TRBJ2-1	TGTGCCAGCGGGACTAGCGGGGCTGACGTTCCCGATGAGCAGTTCTTC	CASGTSGADVPDEQFF
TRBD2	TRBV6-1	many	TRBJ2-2	TGTGCCAGCAGTCCACCGGGACTAGCGGTAGGCACCGGGGAGCTGTTTTTT	CASSPPGLAVGTGELFF
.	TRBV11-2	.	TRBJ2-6	TGTGCCAGCAGCTTAAAATGGCGGGTCCTCTCTGGGGCCAACGTCCTGACTTTC	CASSLKWRVLSGANVLTF
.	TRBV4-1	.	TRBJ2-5	TGCGCCAGCAGCGCTTCCGGGAGAGAGGAAGAGACCCAGTACTTC	CASSASGREEETQYF
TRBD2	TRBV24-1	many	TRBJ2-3	TGTGCCACCATGAACAGAAGGACTAGCGGGGCTAGCACAGATACGCAGTATTTT	CATMNRRTSGASTDTQYF
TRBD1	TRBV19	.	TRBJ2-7	TGTGCCAGTAGTAAGGGACAGGGCTCCTACGAGCAGTACTTC	CASSKGQGSYEQYF
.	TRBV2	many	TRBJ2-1	TGTGCCAGCAGTGCAGAGGGGGTTGTGGTCAATGAGCAGTTCTTC	CASSAEGVVVNEQFF
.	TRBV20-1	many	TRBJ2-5	TGCAGTGCTAGAGATCCGTTGATGGAGACCCAGTACTTC	CSARDPLMETQYF
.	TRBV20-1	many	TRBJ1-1	TGCAGTGCTAGCAACACTGAAGCTTTCTTT	CSASNTEAFF
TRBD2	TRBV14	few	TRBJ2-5	TGTGCCAGCAGGGGGTCGGGAGGCGAGACCCAGTACTTC	CASRGSGGETQYF
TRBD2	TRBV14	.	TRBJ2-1	TGTGCCAGCAGCAAAACCCCTTTTAGCGGGAGCGGTAATGAGCAGTTCTTC	CASSKTPFSGSGNEQFF